The 5 T cell receptor beta chains listed next were all sequenced from one sample in a study of T-cell reconstitution after alpha-beta-depleted transplantation in children. A library of TCRbeta sequences, prepared with unique molecular identifiers, was generated. In TCRdb, the PCR reads were re-called with MiXCR into one record per CDR3 protein. In the table there are 900,000 or so distinct CDR3 sequences, about 15% of which are singletons. The specimen was PBMCs, mostly from graft donor cells, collected 360 days after TCRalphabeta/CD19-depleted stem cell transplant. Every receptor here comes from a male patient between 10 and 17 years old who had a stem cell transplant for acute lymphoblastic leukemia, so the T cells may come from the graft donor.

The gene calls are TRBV12-3 or TRBV12-4 and TRBJ2-7; D not certain. V lost 6 bases to trimming and J lost 3 bases, with 15 bases between them. The CDR3 runs 14 residues. This chain's CDR3 is CASSWEGNVYEQYF. As DNA, the CDR3 is TGTGCCAGCAGCTGGGAAGGAAACGTCTACGAGCAGTACTTC.

This clonotype was observed a handful of times. This chain links TRBV28 with TRBJ2-3; TRBD1 agrees at 10 bases. The CDR3 runs to 16 residues. Germline V gene data show CDR1 as MDHEN and CDR2 as SYDVKM. V lost 5 bases and J lost 5; bases outside the gene matches: 10. CDR3 residues: CASSPPDRGRLDTQYF. The CDR3 coding sequence is TGTGCCAGCAGTCCCCCCGACAGGGGGCGATTAGATACGCAGTATTTT.

J is TRBJ1-4 and V is TRBV12-3 or TRBV12-4, with TRBD1 matching over 7 bases. The CDR3 is 13 residues long. The V segment lost 7 bases and the J segment 8 bases; nucleotides outside the gene matches: 7. The CDR3 is CASTNRGGEKLFF. For the CDR3, the DNA is TGTGCCAGCACCAACAGGGGAGGAGAAAAACTGTTTTTT.

The chain recombines TRBV7-6 with TRBJ2-1; weak D call: TRBD2 (5 bases). The length of the CDR3 is 12 residues. Per germline, CDR1 SGHVS and CDR2 FNYEAQ. Trimming left V 4 bases short and J 10 bases short, with 11 bases between. CDR3 loop: CASSSRGTEQFF. CDR3 nucleotides: TGTGCCAGCAGCTCTCGGGGAACCGAGCAGTTCTTC.

The chain joins TRBV18 to TRBJ1-2, with D possibly matching TRBD1 (5 bases). Germline V CDR1 and CDR2: KGHSH, LQKENI. Trimming left V 3 bases short and J 4 bases short, with 15 bases between. The CDR3 spans 15 residues. As DNA, the CDR3 is TGTGCCAGCTCACCCCTGACAGAGAGCAGCTATGGCTACACCTTC. This encodes CASSPLTESSYGYTF.